This T cell receptor beta chain emerged from a study of beta chain features in type 1 diabetes. This clone was seen a handful of times. The CDR3 is 16 amino acids. With V trimmed by 4 bases and J by 4 bases, 5 bases remained unmatched. Germline V gene lookup returns CDR1 SGHAT and CDR2 FQNNGV. Reverse transcription of all isolated RNA meant that expressed TCRB transcripts were sequenced. Profiled with immunoSEQ multiplex PCR; TCRdb holds only in-frame clones, not every one. The repertoire holds hundreds of thousands of clones, with over 9.5% as singletons. The V call is TRBV11-2, the J call TRBJ2-5; 14 bases map to TRBD2. The TCR originated in a man between 18 and 35 years old in good health. Sequenced: naive CD4+ T cells from blood. CDR3 sequence reads: CASSSWTSGRTETQYF. CDR3 coding DNA: TGTGCCAGCAGCTCGTGGACTAGCGGGAGGACAGAGACCCAGTACTTC.